The entry below gives a single T cell receptor beta chain sequence along with its context. The antigen it recognizes is unknown. No base-level quality is on record; no much larger clone is a single base apart. The library relied on the immunoSEQ multiplex PCR assay. For the multiplex PCR, a mixture combining 60 forward primers for TCR Vbeta segments and 13 reverse primers for TCR Jbeta segments was used. The CDR3 region of rearranged TCR beta genes was amplified from genomic DNA by a multiplex PCR assay. The Illumina HiSeq System was used to sequence the amplified TCR beta libraries as 87-base-pair reads. On the study's bioinformatics: A later analysis counted 65 million to 90 million unique TCR beta chains across the 650 to 700 repertoires, and about 10 million of these chains were shared by at least two donors. Raw reads were error-corrected and collapsed into unique sequences with a nearest-neighbor algorithm that merged closely related sequences to remove PCR and sequencing errors. Alignment of CDR3 sequences to IMGT reference sequences was used to assign V, D and J gene segments. For a sequence to be retained, a match of at least six nucleotides was required to both a V gene segment and a J gene segment. A rearrangement counted as productive if the CDR3 had no stop codons and remained in frame with V and J, and every other rearrangement counted as non-productive. Following IMGT convention, CDR3 was defined as the stretch from the second conserved V-encoded cysteine to the conserved J-encoded phenylalanine. The earlier analysis of 587 of the donors excluded sequences that lacked an unambiguous match to a single V gene segment. In an earlier analysis of a few hundred of the donors, V segments were called functional above 56.7% productive rearrangements and were called segregating when the between-donor standard deviation exceeded 5%. To diagnose cytomegalovirus status from the catalog of TCR beta chain sequences, a statistical classification framework was built. In a later analysis, V and J genes were assigned by comparing TCR nucleotide sequences against IMGT/GENE-DB human TR gene sequences. Using the TCRdist pipeline, a later analysis assigned CDR3 sequences along with most-parsimonious VDJ recombination scenarios. In a later analysis, each TCR beta chain was defined by its CDR3 amino acid sequence together with its V-gene family, and reads lacking a unique V-gene family were excluded. In a later analysis, around 650 highly shared, low-generation-probability nucleotide sequences were removed to address suspected cross-contamination and a sequencing artifact. A later analysis calculated a clonal expansion index for each public chain from normalized within-repertoire ranks of inferred template counts. In a later analysis, generation probabilities were computed with a VDJ recombination model fitted to out-of-frame rearrangements, and the resulting probabilities were checked against IGoR. In a later analysis, hypergeometric tests were used to score TCR-TCR, TCR-HLA and TCR-CMV co-occurrence, with a repertoire-size bias correction applied to TCR pairs. False discovery rates were estimated in a later analysis by permuting HLA or CMV assignments 20 times. In a later analysis, co-occurring TCRs were grouped using DBSCAN, and TCRdist sequence similarity was added for clustering within HLA-allele-positive subsets. Repertoires with fewer than 30,000 or more than 120,000 public chains were left out of co-occurrence clustering, as were about 5 repertoires with anomalous nucleotide sharing. TCRdb obtained this table from immuneACCESS and retained in-frame rearrangements with V and J assigned. These tables miss some clones; where compared with another copy, unresolved V genes account for less than half of the shortfall, and the remainder is unexplained. Clone size and V and J calls were adopted from that table, with D and trimming inferred from the DNA. Across this sample there are some 250,000 clones, with roughly four fifths seen only once. The ten largest clonotypes hold approximately 8.4% of the sample.

These data come from a study of cytomegalovirus exposure and HLA in healthy donors listed by TCRdb under 2017. About the study as a whole: An earlier analysis of several hundred of the donors reported over 250 Gb of sequence data and 90 million to 120 million unique TCR beta sequences obtained from about 179 million T cells. Roughly 300 gigabases of sequencing data and 78 million or so unique TCR sequences were included in an early release covering over 600 HLA-typed donors. Among the roughly 390 genotyped donors, 75% to 90% belonged to the genetic ancestry cluster associated with self-reported Caucasian donors. The study aimed to test whether signatures of past pathogen exposure could be identified by cataloging public T cell receptors. The T cell repertoires of some 700 subjects were profiled by immunosequencing and related to cytomegalovirus serostatus. Along with the approximately 650-subject first cohort, a separate validation cohort of some 130 different subjects was used. To predict cytomegalovirus infection status, the study combined high-throughput TCR immunosequencing, statistical association of individual TCRs with disease status, and machine learning. A later analysis re-analyzed previously published TCR beta repertoires from 600 to 850 donors and added high-resolution HLA genotyping to study TCR occurrence patterns. The later analysis used no new phenotypic data to find candidate immune exposures, relying instead on TCR beta sequences and their occurrence across donors. To decide whether each TCR beta V gene segment behaved as functional or pseudogenic, an earlier analysis of 587 of the donors relied on high-throughput TCR beta sequencing. Donor age, sex, ethnicity and CMV serostatus were compiled alongside the repertoire data. Genome-wide SNP genotypes for about 60% of the roughly 700 donors were used in a later genetic analysis, which treated that subset as a discovery cohort. Every repertoire in the discovery cohort had been generated on one and the same sequencing platform. HLA typing covered class I and class II loci at four-digit resolution. The number of typed donors differed by locus: roughly 629-640 for A, B, C, DRB1 and DQB1; some 540 for DQA1; over 600 for DPA1; and roughly 490 for DPB1. Because of strong linkage in the cohort, roughly five DR-DQ haplotypes were treated as single units for association and clustering. Among roughly 400 genotyped donors of the cohort, an average of about 240,000 unique TCR beta nucleotide sequences was sequenced per donor, of which roughly 17% were non-productive.

On the study overall, not on this receptor specifically: Most TCR sequences were observed very rarely across donors, whereas some public TCRs were present in many individuals. In a later genetic analysis, fewer N-insertions in productive TCRs were reported among donors in an Asian-associated ancestry cluster than the roughly 710-donor mean. Only TCR beta chains were sequenced in this cohort, and the absence of alpha or paired-chain data limited detectable features. Broadly in line with IMGT annotations, most TCR beta V segments showed up in productive rearrangements about 87% or about 30% of the time in an earlier analysis of around 550 of the donors. In a later analysis, the rate of TCR association differed among HLA loci, with DRB1 alleles having the most associated TCRs and HLA-C alleles having the fewest. In a later genetic analysis, a missense DCLRE1C variant was associated with V-gene and J-gene trimming of TCR beta chains, and the association was replicated in an independent cohort. In a later analysis, HLA-associated TCR beta chains showed more clonal expansion and lower generation probabilities than non-associated chains that were equally common. In a later analysis, most CMV-associated TCR beta chains were found to appear HLA-restricted, with HLA associations seemingly driven largely by CMV exposure. Assigning TCR associations to individual alleles was difficult when HLA alleles, especially DR and DQ, strongly co-occurred. The authors suggested that the approach could potentially be extended to other disease states and immunological phenotypes. A further reported finding was that TCR beta sequences accurately predicted the HLA-A and HLA-B alleles for most subjects in the first cohort. The classifier was reported to diagnose cytomegalovirus status with high specificity and sensitivity in both the original and validation cohorts. Some IMGT-functional V segments, including TRBV6-2 and TRBV6-3, could not be told apart with the 87-base-pair reads, so those segments were excluded. Because counts were too low, roughly 16 rarely observed V segments, including chromosome 9 orphons, were excluded from the earlier analysis of some 590 of the donors. HLA typing was unavailable for some donors at each locus, so association tests used only the typed subset. The presence/absence analyses assumed that sequencing depth was roughly uniform across donors, and that assumption may not be true. A cluster of highly shared sequence variants was judged likely to be a technical artifact of the sequencing pipeline. Correlated functional status among segregating V segments might be attributable to linkage disequilibrium, but an unknown experimental factor could not be ruled out. A total of 150 to 200 TCR beta chains were listed by the study as associated with cytomegalovirus. In a later analysis, over 15,000 TCR beta sequences were associated with specific HLA alleles at a false discovery rate of 0.05. Immune exposure information for the cohort was limited to CMV serostatus. A few of the identified cytomegalovirus-associated TCR beta chains were confirmed in vitro to be specific for cytomegalovirus antigens. Several of the top co-occurrence clusters appeared to be linked to parvovirus B19, influenza, CMV and Epstein-Barr virus, according to a later analysis.

The CDR3 holds 14 amino acids from the cysteine to the phenylalanine. The kept DNA is CDR3 alone, 42 bases in frame from the first base. The V end gives up 3 bases and the J end 7 bases, leaving 6 bases in the junction not matched to a gene. Looking up the germline V gene yields CDR1 SGHTA and CDR2 FQGNSA. The cohort consisted of fewer than 700 healthy bone marrow donors. At the time of sampling, all cohort members were nominally healthy, though unrecorded immune exposures were likely present. The donor was CMV seropositive and belonged to the group of 250 to 300 seropositive cohort members. A peripheral blood sample was collected from each donor, and TCR beta sequencing was performed on peripheral blood mononuclear cells. The Qiagen DNeasy Blood Extraction Kit was used to extract genomic DNA from the blood cell samples.

The rearrangement joined TRBV7-2 to TRBJ1-2, with 9 bases in between that match TRBD1. The specimen sequenced was PBMCs. The TCR originated in a woman in her sixties in good health and CMV-seropositive. The CDR3 loop reads CASSLAGTGSGYTF. The DNA reads as follows: TGTGCCAGCAGCTTGGCCGGGACAGGGTCTGGCTACACCTTC.